Given below is one T cell receptor beta chain in context. The target antigen is unknown. The data belong to a study of OX40 agonist ivuxolimab in advanced cancers. Study details: Patients were dosed with the agonistic anti-OX40 (CD134) antibody ivuxolimab. Six ivuxolimab dose levels, 0.01 to 10 mg/kg, were given intravenously every 2 weeks.

General study points: At 0.1 to 3.0 mg/kg and by week 6, clonal expansion occurred in CD4+ and CD8+ blood T cells. The study did not work out the antigen specificity of the expanded peripheral T cells.

Assay: immunoSEQ multiplex PCR; the TCRdb copy retains only in-frame clones and omits some. The sample contains under 90,000 clones, around 90% of which appear only once. This CDR3 has 16 residues. V was cut by 6 bases and J by 4 bases, with 18 bases left in between. Germline lookup yields CDR1 MRHNA and CDR2 SNTAGT. Sample: CD4+ or CD8+ T cells sorted from blood, taken in a trial of the OX40 agonist ivuxolimab. J is TRBJ2-2 and V is TRBV6-4; D is perhaps TRBD2 (6 bases). The TCR originated in an adult with an advanced solid tumor such as melanoma, head and neck, liver or kidney cancer. This chain's CDR3 is CASSRSGGTTTGELFF. The CDR3 coding sequence is TGTGCCAGCAGCCGTAGTGGGGGGACGACCACCGGGGAGCTGTTTTTT.